This T cell receptor (beta chain) was sequenced for a study of response to subunit inactivated influenza vaccine. The CDR3 consists of 14 residues. V lost 1 base and J 4 bases, leaving 10 bases between the germline ends. MiXCR, applied by TCRdb to the RT-PCR reads, yields one record per CDR3 protein. The sample holds about 570,000 distinct CDR3 sequences; 12% are singletons and the top ten take about 9.4%. This clonotype was found many times. What it binds is not known. Study conclusions and caveats: After each seasonal influenza vaccination, few new T cells are recruited, the authors suggested.

This TCR was sampled from a man aged 45-65 years who received an inactivated influenza vaccine. The rearrangement links TRBV12-3 or TRBV12-4 to TRBJ1-2; TRBD1 might be the D (5 bases). The sample here was PBMCs from blood, taken on the day of vaccination. CDR3 loop: CASSLGGGFYGYTF. CDR3 DNA sequence: TGTGCCAGCAGTTTAGGGGGGGGGTTCTATGGCTACACCTTC.